This section outlines one TCR beta chain sequence together with its context. Which antigen it targets is not known. Within one base of it there is no much larger clone, and no base qualities were kept. This specimen's time point label, per the study, means: baseline before oral tofacitinib. From alopecia areata patients, peripheral blood was collected along with lesional scalp punch biopsies. PBMCs were isolated by density centrifugation and stained for CD3, CD4 and CD8, and CD4+ and CD8+ T cells were sorted on a FACSAria. Libraries were built with the immunoSEQ multiplex PCR assay. To provide template for TCR sequencing, every sample had RNA extracted and reverse transcribed into cDNA. SuperScript III was used to make first-strand cDNA, primed with a 2:1 mix of oligo-dT and random hexamers. A synthetic immune receptor repertoire was used to gauge amplification bias, and whatever bias remained was removed computationally. From the authors' description of their analysis: Raw reads were preprocessed for error removal, and CDR3 was defined according to IMGT conventions as running from the conserved cysteine to phenylalanine. Clonality was computed as 1 minus the Shannon entropy, with the entropy normalized by log2 of the number of productive unique TCRs. CD4 or CD8 identity of scalp clones was inferred by cross-referencing scalp TCRbeta sequences with sorted blood CD4 and CD8 repertoires. TCRdb limited this immuneACCESS table to in-frame rearrangements with V and J called. A share of clones is missing; checked studies link under half to unresolved V genes, and the rest is unexplained. That table gives V, J and clone size, and the DNA gave D and trimming. The sample records under 250,000 clones, 57% of which are singletons. The ten largest clones add up to 0.45% of the sample.

The data derive from a study of CD8+ T cells in alopecia areata (dated by TCRdb to 2017 to 2018). Study-level background: The treated patients, all with moderate-to-severe alopecia areata, were enrolled in an open-label pilot trial of oral tofacitinib given at 5 to 10 mg twice daily. Patients received tofacitinib for 6 to 18 months and were then followed off drug for 6 months to check for delayed response and recurrence. The study used high-throughput TCRbeta sequencing to examine T cell clonal expansion in alopecia areata, in both the C3H/HeJ mouse model and human patients. In humans, TCRbeta sequencing was performed on scalp tissue and on sorted CD4+ and CD8+ peripheral blood T cells from healthy controls and from patients with patchy or totalis/universalis alopecia areata. Tofacitinib-treated patients had biopsies at baseline and at 4 and 24 weeks of treatment, with a later scalp biopsy in several patients. Clonality in the scalp was compared among normal scalp (n=4), patchy alopecia areata scalp (n=8), and alopecia totalis/universalis scalp (n=8). The RNA source kit depended on sample type: the PAXgene miRNA kit for fixed scalp, the miRNeasy kit for PBMCs, and the RNeasy kit for mouse skin. immunoSEQ multiplex PCR using 35 Vbeta forward primers and 13 Jbeta reverse primers was used to amplify TCRbeta CDR3 regions. Results the study describes overall, beyond this receptor: Compared with normal scalp, lesional scalp, particularly in alopecia totalis/universalis, had higher clonality and more expanded CD8+ clones, which suggests antigenic drive. Scalp TCR repertoire analysis is complicated because resident alphabeta T cells in normal human skin are also sequenced, whereas mouse skin is dominated by gammadelta T cells. Shared TCR sequences between patients were less evident than in mice, which may be partly attributable to HLA diversity in the patient population.

CDR1 and CDR2, per the germline V gene (reference sequence), are GTSNPN and SVGIG. The CDR3 measures 14 amino acids from cysteine to phenylalanine. Here the CDR3 DNA is all that survives: 42 bases in frame from base 1. V is pared back by 0 bases and J by 1 base, with 10 bases lying between the germline termini. The chain is encoded by TRBV30 joined to TRBJ2-7, with an unclear D gene assignment. This receptor was obtained from a human donor with alopecia areata. This sample comprised CD4+ T cells sorted from blood, obtained at week 0. In nucleotide form, the sequence is TGTGCCTGGAGTGTACACTTGCCGTCCTACGAGCAGTACTTC. Translated, it gives CAWSVHLPSYEQYF.